The present T cell receptor (beta chain) was sequenced within a study of T cells expressing NK-cell markers. The wider study: TCR beta repertoires came from sorted CD3+CD56+NKG2C+, CD3+CD56+NKG2C- and CD3+CD56-NKG2C+ T cells.

Points on this clonotype: Its antigen is as yet unknown.

Study-wide results and caveats: The share of CD8+ T cells held by dominant NKG2C+ clonotypes was about 1.0-8% in about 6 donors. Whether expanded NKG2C+ T cell clones were HCMV-specific remained unclear.

Researchers built TCR beta cDNA using 5'RACE template switching with UMIs. TCRdb reprocessed the 5' RACE reads and keeps a single row for each CDR3 protein, giving no DNA. In total, the table holds roughly 150,000 distinct CDR3 sequences. The sequenced sample consisted of blood T cells: a sorted CD56 or NKG2C T cell subset, CD4+ or CD8+ T cells, or bulk PBMC T cells (not recorded which). This clonotype originated in a woman between 18 and 70 years old in good health.

The CDR3 here is CASSEERTGELFF. The rearrangement joins TRBV2 to TRBJ2-2. Germline CDR1 and CDR2: SNHLY and FYNNEI. The CDR3 has 13 residues. The full variable domain, its missing parts supplied by reference TRBV2 and TRBJ2-2, is EPEVTQTPSHQVTQMGQEVILRCVPISNHLYFYWYRQILGQKVEFLVSFYNNEISEKSEIFDDQFSVERPDGSNFTLKIRSTKLEDSAMYFCASSEERTGELFFGEGSRLTVL.